What follows is one T cell receptor (beta chain) and its context. This entry comes from a study of blood T cell repertoires in COVID-19. Across the study: T cells, B-cell-depleted T cells, or PBMCs supplied cDNA or gDNA.

Per the study methods: Estimates of nucleated cell counts were drawn from the amplification of reference gene primers. TCRdb's table, derived via immunoSEQ multiplex PCR, lists solely in-frame clones and lacks some. V and J calls and clone size are given by that table; D and trimming were obtained from the DNA. The table shows roughly 100,000 clones, with less than 95% occurring only once. This TCR was recovered from a man aged 45-65 years with acute or convalescent COVID-19. Material for sequencing was peripheral blood.

The DNA of the CDR3 is TGTGCCAGCAGCCAAACGGGCCCTCTCGGGGGATCTCAGTACTTC. Its protein product is CASSQTGPLGGSQYF. This rearrangement joins TRBV3-1 (or the pseudogene TRBV3-2) to TRBJ2-5, with D tentatively TRBD2 (6 bases). Germline V gene sequence: CDR1 LGHDT, CDR2 YNNKEL (reference sequence). The V and J ends lost 2 bases and 11 bases respectively, with 21 bases between them. This CDR3 has 15 amino acids.